This entry lists 7 T cell receptor beta chains sequenced from one sample in a study of blood T cell repertoires in COVID-19. Libraries were prepared by immunoSEQ multiplex PCR; TCRdb keeps only in-frame clonotypes and omits some of them. The sample gives over 400,000 clones, 70% to 90% of which show up once; 3% to 3.5% is in the top ten. The sequencing input was peripheral blood. The receptor source for this set is a human donor in a cohort sampled during active COVID-19.

The chain combines TRBV7-2 with TRBJ1-1, with 9 bases matching TRBD1. Per germline, CDR1 SGHTA and CDR2 FQGNSA. The CDR3 has 14 residues. With 2 bases clipped from V and 6 bases from J, the junction kept 4 bases outside the gene matches. For the CDR3, the DNA is TGTGCCAGCAGCTTAACAGGGGGCTTTTCTGAAGCTTTCTTT. Translating it yields CASSLTGGFSEAFF.

The J gene is TRBJ2-2, the V gene TRBV7-8; tentatively, D is TRBD2 (5 bases). This CDR3 has 16 residues. Looked up from germline, CDR1 is SGHVS and CDR2 is FQNEAQ. The ends were cut back, 3 bases at V and 0 bases at J, with 11 bases in the middle. CDR3 loop: CASSFREGSNTGELFF. DNA of the CDR3: TGTGCCAGCAGCTTCCGGGAAGGGTCGAACACCGGGGAGCTGTTTTTT.

This rearrangement joins TRBV5-1 to TRBJ1-1; maybe TRBD1 (5 bases). The V and J ends lost 0 bases and 4 bases respectively, with 13 bases between them. CDR1 is SGHRS, CDR2 YFSETQ, per germline. The length of the CDR3 is 15 residues. CDR3 nucleotide sequence: TGCGCCAGCAGCTTGGACCAGCGGGGGGGCACTGAAGCTTTCTTT. Its protein product is CASSLDQRGGTEAFF. Full variable domain (missing parts from reference TRBV5-1 and TRBJ1-1): KAGVTQTPRYLIKTRGQQVTLSCSPISGHRSVSWYQQTPGQGLQFLFEYFSETQRNKGNFPGRFSGRQFSNSRSEMNVSTLELGDSALYLCASSLDQRGGTEAFFGQGTRLTVV.

J is TRBJ2-7 and V is TRBV2; 13 bases match TRBD2. The CDR3 is made up of 14 amino acids. Unmatched junction bases numbered 6, after V lost 6 bases and J lost 7 bases. Looked up from germline, CDR1 is SNHLY and CDR2 is FYNNEI. Here the CDR3 reads CASRLLAGGDEQYF. CDR3 DNA sequence: TGTGCCAGCAGGTTACTAGCGGGAGGGGATGAGCAGTACTTC. The full variable domain, in which reference TRBV2 and TRBJ2-7 provide the parts outside the CDR3, is EPEVTQTPSHQVTQMGQEVILRCVPISNHLYFYWYRQILGQKVEFLVSFYNNEISEKSEIFDDQFSVERPDGSNFTLKIRSTKLEDSAMYFCASRLLAGGDEQYFGPGTRLTVT.

This chain connects TRBV4-2 to TRBJ1-1; the D gene is possibly TRBD1 (5 bases). The V end was cut by 0 bases, the J end by 12 bases, with 20 bases between. The CDR3 length is 15 residues. The germline V gene encodes CDR1 LGHNA and CDR2 YNFKEQ. CDR3 nucleotide sequence: TGTGCCAGCAGCCAAGATCTTATTTCGGGGGGGTTTACTTTCTTT. It translates to CASSQDLISGGFTFF.

The chain employs TRBV7-2 and TRBJ2-3, with TRBD2 matching over 8 bases. The germline CDR1 and CDR2 sequences are SGHTA and FQGNSA. The CDR3 is 19 residues long. The V segment lost 3 bases and the J segment 5 bases; nucleotides outside the gene matches: 19. CDR3 loop: CASSFWLAGTLGKGDTQYF. In nucleotides, the CDR3 is TGTGCCAGCAGCTTTTGGCTAGCGGGCACCCTCGGTAAAGGAGATACGCAGTATTTT.

This clone has a count of ten or more. V usage is TRBV12-3 or TRBV12-4 and J usage is TRBJ1-2; no clear D. CDR3 length equals 13 residues. V was trimmed by 6 bases and J by 4 bases, leaving 12 bases between them. The CDR3 coding sequence is TGTGCCAGCAGCCGAGGGAGCTTCTATGGCTACACCTTC. Translated: CASSRGSFYGYTF.